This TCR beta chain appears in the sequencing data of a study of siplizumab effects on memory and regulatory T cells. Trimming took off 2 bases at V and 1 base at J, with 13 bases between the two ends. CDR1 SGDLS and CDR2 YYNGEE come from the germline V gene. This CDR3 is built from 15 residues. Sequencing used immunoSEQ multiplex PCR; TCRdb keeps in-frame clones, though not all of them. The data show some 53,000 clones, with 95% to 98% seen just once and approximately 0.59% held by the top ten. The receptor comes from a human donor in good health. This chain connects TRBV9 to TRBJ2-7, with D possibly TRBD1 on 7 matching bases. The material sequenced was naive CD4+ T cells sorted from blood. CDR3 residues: CASSVTGAGSYEQYF. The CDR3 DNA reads TGTGCCAGCAGCGTCACAGGGGCGGGGTCCTACGAGCAGTACTTC.